This is a list of T cell receptor beta chains from one sample in a study of identical twins. TCRdb reanalysed the 5' RACE reads using MiXCR and keeps one entry per CDR3 protein. The data contain some 300,000 distinct CDR3 sequences, around 12% of them singletons. These same data were also listed under a study on yellow fever vaccine responses in identical twins.

Sequenced material: CD8+ T cells sorted from blood. All receptors derive from a woman aged 18-30 years in good health. CDR3s include the opening cysteine and the closing phenylalanine or tryptophan. The D gene is left open where the match is weak. The size field is filled for only some rows; it gives once, few, many or a size class.

v_call	clone_size	d_call	cdr3_length	j_call	cdr3_aa	cdr3_nt
TRBV13	few	TRBD1	16	TRBJ2-1	CASSLAGTGASAEQFF	TGTGCCAGCAGCTTAGCGGGGACAGGGGCATCGGCTGAGCAGTTCTTC
TRBV13	few	TRBD2	17	TRBJ2-2	CASSSATSGGGAGELFF	TGTGCCAGCAGCTCCGCAACTAGCGGGGGGGGAGCCGGGGAGCTGTTTTTT
TRBV6-5	.	.	16	TRBJ2-1	CASRAPGLTAYNEQFF	TGTGCCAGCAGGGCCCCGGGCCTTACGGCCTACAATGAGCAGTTCTTC
TRBV7-3	few	TRBD2	20	TRBJ2-1	CASSLIRWGRTSGRAGEQFF	TGTGCCAGCAGCTTAATAAGGTGGGGGAGGACTAGCGGGAGGGCCGGTGAGCAGTTCTTC
TRBV7-9	few	.	16	TRBJ2-1	CASSLLGPGPYNEQFF	TGTGCCAGCAGCTTACTAGGCCCGGGCCCCTACAATGAGCAGTTCTTC
TRBV4-1	.	.	16	TRBJ1-1	CASSQHTGRLNTEAFF	TGCGCCAGCAGCCAACATACAGGGCGGCTGAACACTGAAGCTTTCTTT
TRBV3-1	few	TRBD2	15	TRBJ2-1	CASSQGLATYNEQFF	TGTGCCAGCAGCCAAGGACTAGCGACCTACAATGAGCAGTTCTTC
TRBV7-9	.	TRBD2	15	TRBJ2-1	CASSGPSGGLNEQFF	TGTGCCAGCAGCGGTCCAAGCGGGGGGTTAAATGAGCAGTTCTTC
TRBV2	.	TRBD2	15	TRBJ2-1	CASSGGTSGFNEQFF	TGTGCCAGCAGTGGTGGAACTAGCGGATTCAATGAGCAGTTCTTC
TRBV7-6	few	.	15	TRBJ1-1	CASSLYPSLNTEAFF	TGTGCCAGCAGCTTATACCCCAGTTTGAACACTGAAGCTTTCTTT
TRBV20-1	many	TRBD2	15	TRBJ2-3	CSAQRGDRRVDTQYF	TGCAGTGCTCAGCGGGGGGACCGCCGGGTGGATACGCAGTATTTT
TRBV27	.	TRBD2	15	TRBJ2-2	CASSFEREYTGELFF	TGTGCCAGCAGTTTTGAGCGGGAGTACACCGGGGAGCTGTTTTTT
TRBV20-1	.	.	15	TRBJ2-7	CSARRPRPASYEQYF	TGCAGTGCTAGAAGGCCACGGCCCGCGTCCTACGAGCAGTACTTC
TRBV25-1	few	.	13	TRBJ2-5	CASSAPMVGTQYF	TGTGCCAGCAGTGCGCCCATGGTGGGGACCCAGTACTTC
TRBV6-5	many	TRBD1	12	TRBJ1-1	CASSYGQGEAFF	TGTGCCAGCAGTTACGGACAGGGTGAAGCTTTCTTT
TRBV20-1	many	TRBD1	14	TRBJ1-5	CSATGQGHVQPQHF	TGCAGTGCTACGGGACAGGGTCACGTTCAGCCCCAGCATTTT
TRBV7-9	many	TRBD1	15	TRBJ2-5	CASSPGTGGWETQYF	TGTGCCAGCAGCCCCGGGACAGGGGGCTGGGAGACCCAGTACTTC
TRBV20-1	few	TRBD2	18	TRBJ2-1	CSARESLKGLAGGNEQFF	TGCAGTGCTAGAGAATCCTTAAAGGGACTAGCAGGGGGCAATGAGCAGTTCTTC
TRBV12-3/TRBV12-4	few	.	16	TRBJ2-2	CASLPTPQEYTGELFF	TGTGCCAGCCTACCGACCCCCCAGGAATACACCGGGGAGCTGTTTTTT
TRBV7-7	few	TRBD2	15	TRBJ2-3	CASSQGLVAGDTQYF	TGTGCCAGCAGTCAAGGACTAGTAGCGGGGGATACGCAGTATTTT
TRBV6-1	.	TRBD2	16	TRBJ2-1	CASSESSGVSYNEQFF	TGTGCCAGCAGTGAGTCTAGCGGGGTCTCCTACAATGAGCAGTTCTTC
TRBV24-1	.	.	13	TRBJ2-1	CATKEDGYNEQFF	TGTGCCACGAAAGAGGACGGCTACAATGAGCAGTTCTTC
TRBV12-3/TRBV12-4	.	TRBD2	14	TRBJ2-1	CASSTSGTNNEQFF	TGTGCCAGCAGTACTAGCGGGACAAACAATGAGCAGTTCTTC
TRBV27	.	.	15	TRBJ2-3	CASTLIQFTTDTQYF	TGTGCCAGCACCCTGATACAGTTTACCACAGATACGCAGTATTTT
TRBV28	.	.	17	TRBJ2-7	CASSFASRPASFDEQYF	TGTGCCAGCAGTTTCGCGTCCAGGCCGGCGTCTTTTGACGAGCAGTACTTC
TRBV29-1	.	.	15	TRBJ2-2	CSVEVRELNTGELFF	TGCAGCGTTGAGGTCAGGGAGTTAAACACCGGGGAGCTGTTTTTT
TRBV20-1	.	TRBD2	14	TRBJ2-7	CSAGTSGSLYEQYF	TGCAGTGCGGGGACTAGCGGGAGCCTTTACGAGCAGTACTTC
TRBV6-1	few	.	15	TRBJ2-1	CASSPTTETYNEQFF	TGTGCCAGCAGCCCAACTACAGAGACCTACAATGAGCAGTTCTTC
TRBV4-1	few	TRBD1	18	TRBJ1-1	CASSQDPPVTGRNTEAFF	TGCGCCAGCAGCCAAGATCCCCCCGTGACAGGGCGGAACACTGAAGCTTTCTTT
TRBV20-1	few	TRBD2	14	TRBJ2-7	CSARGLAPAYEQYF	TGCAGTGCTAGGGGACTAGCGCCCGCCTACGAGCAGTACTTC
TRBV4-1	.	.	17	TRBJ2-1	CASSQGSYGGRNNEQFF	TGCGCCAGCAGCCAAGGGTCATATGGCGGGCGTAACAATGAGCAGTTCTTC
TRBV14	.	TRBD1	14	TRBJ1-2	CASSQPGQGYGYTF	TGTGCCAGCAGCCAACCGGGACAGGGATATGGCTACACCTTC
TRBV7-8	.	TRBD2	15	TRBJ2-7	CASSLLSAGAYEQYF	TGTGCCAGCAGCTTACTTTCGGCGGGAGCCTACGAGCAGTACTTC
TRBV10-2	.	TRBD2	14	TRBJ2-5	CASSSSGVKETQYF	TGCGCCAGCAGTTCTAGCGGGGTGAAAGAGACCCAGTACTTC
TRBV6-1	.	.	16	TRBJ2-2	CASSSGAPLNTGELFF	TGTGCCAGCAGCTCAGGGGCACCGCTGAACACCGGGGAGCTGTTTTTT
TRBV5-4	few	TRBD1	17	TRBJ1-4	CASSYTGGGPTNEKLFF	TGTGCCAGCAGCTACACAGGGGGCGGGCCAACTAATGAAAAACTGTTTTTT
TRBV9	.	.	12	TRBJ1-2	CASSGGLQGYTF	TGTGCCAGCAGCGGGGGTCTACAGGGCTACACCTTC
TRBV9	many	.	15	TRBJ2-1	CASSAGFRVGDEQFF	TGTGCCAGCAGCGCCGGGTTCCGGGTAGGGGATGAGCAGTTCTTC
TRBV12-3/TRBV12-4	many	.	10	TRBJ2-1	CASSFGPQVF	TGTGCCAGCAGTTTTGGGCCCCAAGTCTTC
TRBV2	few	TRBD2	16	TRBJ2-1	CASSDPSGLADNEQFF	TGTGCCAGCAGTGATCCATCCGGACTAGCGGACAATGAGCAGTTCTTC